This is a list of T cell receptor beta chains from one sample in a study of T-cell memory formation after mild COVID-19. TCRdb used MiXCR to reprocess the 5' RACE reads, holding one entry per CDR3 protein. The sample consists of 450,000 to 700,000 distinct CDR3 sequences, 15% to 20% of them appearing once. Specimen: PBMCs or a T cell subset sorted from them (not recorded which). The receptors shown here come from an adult woman who had mild COVID-19 (a few samples of this study predate the infection). Cell type and time point are not known. Both conserved end residues are part of each CDR3. D genes are given only for firm matches. The size field is filled for only some rows; it gives once, few, many or a size class.

few	TRBV5-1	TRBJ1-1	TRBD1	TGCGCCAGCAGCTTGCCGGGACAGACCTACACTGAAGCTTTCTTT	CASSLPGQTYTEAFF
NA	TRBV7-8	TRBJ1-6	NA	TGTGCCAGCAGACGACAGGCGTTTAATTCACCCCTCCACTTT	CASRRQAFNSPLHF
many	TRBV5-1	TRBJ2-7	TRBD2	TGCGCCAGCAGCGGGTCCGGGACTAGCTCCTACGAGCAGTACTTC	CASSGSGTSSYEQYF
many	TRBV7-2	TRBJ2-5	TRBD1	TGTGCCAGCAGCTCGGGACAGGCAGAGACCCAGTACTTC	CASSSGQAETQYF
few	TRBV4-1	TRBJ1-1	NA	TGCGCCAGCACCCATAAAATGGGGGTTGAAGCTTTCTTT	CASTHKMGVEAFF
NA	TRBV5-1	TRBJ2-5	TRBD1	TGCGCCAGCAGCTTAAATGACAGGGTTTCGGAGACCCAGTACTTC	CASSLNDRVSETQYF
few	TRBV14	TRBJ2-7	TRBD1	TGTGCCAGCAGCCCGAATCTCGGGACAGCCTACGAGCAGTACTTC	CASSPNLGTAYEQYF
few	TRBV7-2	TRBJ2-1	NA	TGTGCCAGCAGCCGCACGGGTGGTGAGCAGTTCTTC	CASSRTGGEQFF
NA	TRBV12-3/TRBV12-4	TRBJ2-5	NA	TGTGCCAGCAGGTACTTACGACCGAAAGAGACCCAGTACTTC	CASRYLRPKETQYF
few	TRBV4-1	TRBJ2-7	NA	TGCGCCAGCAGCCAAGGGCAGGTGTCCTACGAGCAGTACTTC	CASSQGQVSYEQYF
NA	TRBV2	TRBJ2-3	NA	TGTGCCAGCAGTGGTCTTAGCGGCGCAGATACGCAGTATTTT	CASSGLSGADTQYF
NA	TRBV29-1	TRBJ2-7	NA	TGCAGCGTTGACGGGGCAGGGGGGTCTCATGGGTACGAGCAGTACTTC	CSVDGAGGSHGYEQYF
NA	TRBV15	TRBJ1-5	NA	TGTGCCACCAGCAGAGATCTGGCCGGTGGCAATCAGCCCCAGCATTTT	CATSRDLAGGNQPQHF
many	TRBV7-7	TRBJ2-1	NA	TGTGCTAGCAGCTTAGCGCCCAGGGATGAGCAGTTCTTC	CASSLAPRDEQFF
few	TRBV12-3/TRBV12-4	TRBJ1-1	TRBD1	TGTGCCAGCAGTTTAGGACAGGGAACAAGTGAAGCTTTCTTT	CASSLGQGTSEAFF
few	TRBV12-3/TRBV12-4	TRBJ2-5	NA	TGTGCCAGCAGGGAAACAGGGATGCAAGAGACCCAGTACTTC	CASRETGMQETQYF
NA	TRBV4-2	TRBJ1-2	TRBD1	TGTGCCAGCAGCCAACCGGACAGGGAAAATGGCTACACCTTC	CASSQPDRENGYTF
few	TRBV7-3	TRBJ2-3	NA	TGTGCCAGCAGCCCGGGGGTGGGGCCCGCAGATACGCAGTATTTT	CASSPGVGPADTQYF
NA	TRBV20-1	TRBJ2-7	NA	TGCAGTGCAAGAAAGGGCCAGCCTGGAAGCTCCTACGAGCAGTACTTC	CSARKGQPGSSYEQYF
NA	TRBV25-1	TRBJ1-1	NA	TGTGCCAGCAGTGAATCAAAGGGCACTGAAGCTTTCTTT	CASSESKGTEAFF
few	TRBV5-1	TRBJ1-4	NA	TGCGCCAGCAGCTCGGGGGGAGCTGGCGGAGAAAAACTGTTTTTT	CASSSGGAGGEKLFF
NA	TRBV4-3	TRBJ2-1	NA	TGCGCCAGCAGCCAAAGGGTGTACAATGAGCAGTTCTTC	CASSQRVYNEQFF
few	TRBV24-1	TRBJ2-3	NA	TGTGCCACCAGTGATTTGATCGGCAGCACAGATACGCAGTATTTT	CATSDLIGSTDTQYF
few	TRBV18	TRBJ1-1	TRBD1	TGTGCCAGCTCGCGACAGGGGGTAGACACTGAAGCTTTCTTT	CASSRQGVDTEAFF
few	TRBV6-5	TRBJ2-7	NA	TGTGCCAGCAGTAAATACACAGGGTCTGCTTCCTACGAGCAGTACTTC	CASSKYTGSASYEQYF
NA	TRBV9	TRBJ2-5	NA	TGTGCCAGCAGCGTAGGCGGGGGCCTCCGGGAGACCCAGTACTTC	CASSVGGGLRETQYF
few	TRBV6-6	TRBJ2-7	NA	TGTGCCAGCAGTTACCCCGGGAGCGTAAACGAGCAGTACTTC	CASSYPGSVNEQYF
NA	TRBV12-3/TRBV12-4	TRBJ2-2	TRBD1	TGTGCCAGCAGCCCGCGGACAGGGCCTTCAGGGCAACTGAACACCGGGGAGCTGTTTTTT	CASSPRTGPSGQLNTGELFF
NA	TRBV5-5	TRBJ2-7	NA	TGTGCCAGCAGCTTGCTAGGACCCTCCTACGAGCAGTACTTC	CASSLLGPSYEQYF
few	TRBV7-8	TRBJ2-1	TRBD1	TGTGCCAGCAGCTTCCGGGACAGGGGGGGTGAGCAGTTCTTC	CASSFRDRGGEQFF
NA	TRBV12-3/TRBV12-4	TRBJ2-7	TRBD1	TGTGCCAGCAGTGAGACAGGGGGCACCTACGAGCAGTACTTC	CASSETGGTYEQYF
NA	TRBV20-1	TRBJ1-3	TRBD1	TGCAGTGCTAGGGGACAGGACCCACCCTTCTCTGGAAACACCATATATTTT	CSARGQDPPFSGNTIYF
few	TRBV20-1	TRBJ2-5	NA	TGCAGTGCTTTCTTTCGGCAAAAAGAGACCCAGTACTTC	CSAFFRQKETQYF
NA	TRBV4-2	TRBJ1-5	NA	TGTGCCAGCAGCCAAGATCGAGCGGGGGATCAGCCCCAGCATTTT	CASSQDRAGDQPQHF
many	TRBV3-1	TRBJ2-1	NA	TGTGCCAGCAGCCAAGGTCCTCGACGGTCTCTTGAGCAGTTCTTC	CASSQGPRRSLEQFF
few	TRBV24-1	TRBJ2-3	TRBD1	TGTGCCACCAGTGATTGGGATCAGGGGGCCGATACGCAGTATTTT	CATSDWDQGADTQYF
few	TRBV6-6	TRBJ2-7	TRBD2	TGTGCCAGCAGTTACTCGAGCGCGCGGGGGGGCTACGAGCAGTACTTC	CASSYSSARGGYEQYF
few	TRBV7-2	TRBJ1-6	NA	TGTGCCAGCAGCTCCCCGACAGTTTCCACCCTCCACTTT	CASSSPTVSTLHF
NA	TRBV4-2	TRBJ2-1	TRBD2	TGTGCCAGCAGCCAAGAAGCGGCGGGGGGGGCCGATGAGCAGTTCTTC	CASSQEAAGGADEQFF
NA	TRBV7-8	TRBJ1-3	NA	TGTGCCAGCAGCTTATGGGCGGCAGGGTCCCTCTCTGGAAACACCATATATTTT	CASSLWAAGSLSGNTIYF
many	TRBV7-9	TRBJ2-2	TRBD1	TGTGCCAGCAGCTCCTTTTCCGGGACAGGGGTCACCGGGGAGCTGTTTTTT	CASSSFSGTGVTGELFF
NA	TRBV20-1	TRBJ1-1	NA	TGCAGTGCTAGATCACCTCGGGGGACCCCTGAAGCTTTCTTT	CSARSPRGTPEAFF